This entry lists 19 T cell receptor beta chains sequenced from one sample in a study of T-cell reconstitution after alpha-beta-depleted transplantation in children. Molecular barcoding with unique molecular identifiers was used for the TCRbeta library. TCRdb processed the PCR reads anew with MiXCR; each CDR3 protein has one entry. The repertoire has around 450,000 distinct CDR3 sequences, 15% to 20% of them found once; the top ten carry 25% to 30%. The sequences come from PBMCs, mostly from graft donor cells, collected 360 days after TCRalphabeta/CD19-depleted stem cell transplant. The source is a boy under two years old who had a stem cell transplant for Wiskott-Aldrich syndrome, so the T cells may come from the graft donor.

The chain employs TRBV4-1 and TRBJ2-5; D unclear. The germline gives CDR1 MGHRA, CDR2 YSYEKL. Trimming shortened V by 1 base and J by 2 bases, and 14 bases separated the two germline ends. This CDR3 has 16 amino acids. The CDR3 DNA sequence: TGCGCCAGCAGCCAAGCACTCGCAGGACCGCAAGAGACCCAGTACTTC. Translating it yields CASSQALAGPQETQYF.

This rearrangement joins TRBV5-1 to TRBJ2-1; 9 bases agree with TRBD1. The germline V gene has CDR1 SGHRS and CDR2 YFSETQ. The CDR3 runs to 14 residues. Trimming removed 3 bases from V and 9 bases from J; junction bases left unmatched: 7. The CDR3 DNA is TGCGCCAGCAGCTCCCGGGACAGGGCATCTGAGCAGTTCTTC. Encoded protein: CASSSRDRASEQFF.

A few counts support this clonotype. The chain recombines TRBV4-3 with TRBJ2-1; 10 nucleotides agree with TRBD2. The CDR3 is made up of 16 amino acids. The germline V gene has CDR1 LGHNA and CDR2 YSLEER. J gave up 14 bases and V 0 bases, and 13 bases lay outside the gene matches. CDR3 amino acids: CASSQEVLAGDGSKFF. In nucleotides, the CDR3 is TGCGCCAGCAGCCAAGAGGTTCTAGCGGGAGACGGTAGTAAGTTCTTC.

This clonotype has just a few counts. This chain connects TRBV11-2 to TRBJ2-1; D unresolved. The CDR3 consists of 12 residues. Trimming took off 2 bases at V and 7 bases at J, with 6 bases between the two ends. Germline CDR1 reads SGHAT; CDR2 reads FQNNGV. CDR3 loop: CASSLMGNEQFF. The CDR3 DNA is TGTGCCAGCAGCTTAATGGGGAATGAGCAGTTCTTC.

The table lists this clonotype with a few counts. The chain couples TRBV5-1 to TRBJ2-1, with TRBD1 matching over 8 bases. J gave up 5 bases and V 2 bases, and 6 bases lay outside the gene matches. This CDR3 is 15 amino acids long. The germline V gene encodes CDR1 SGHRS and CDR2 YFSETQ. CDR3 nucleotide sequence: TGCGCCAGCAGCTTCCCAGGGGGCCCGAACAATGAGCAGTTCTTC. This translates into CASSFPGGPNNEQFF.

The genes are TRBV7-6 and TRBJ2-3; 7 bases are shared with TRBD2. The trim removed 0 bases at V and 4 bases at J, leaving 7 bases unmatched. The CDR3 loop spans 16 amino acids. Germline loops: CDR1 SGHVS, CDR2 FNYEAQ. CDR3 residues: CASSLAAGWFPDTQYF. CDR3 sequence (DNA): TGTGCCAGCAGCTTAGCAGCGGGATGGTTCCCAGATACGCAGTATTTT. The whole variable domain, filled in from reference TRBV7-6 and TRBJ2-3, reads GAGVSQSPRYKVTKRGQDVALRCDPISGHVSLYWYRQALGQGPEFLTYFNYEAQQDKSGLPNDRFSAERPEGSISTLTIQRTEQRDSAMYRCASSLAAGWFPDTQYFGPGTRLTVL.

V and J are TRBV24-1 and TRBJ1-5; TRBD1 matches at 8 bases. The J segment lost 1 base and the V segment lost 4 bases, leaving 5 bases of the junction unmatched. The CDR3 is 16 amino acids. Germline V gene data show CDR1 as KGHDR and CDR2 as SFDVKD. CDR3 nucleotides: TGTGCCACCAGTGAGGCGACAGGGGTGAGCAATCAGCCCCAGCATTTT. It codes for CATSEATGVSNQPQHF.

This clonotype came up a few times. The chain uses TRBV5-1 and TRBJ2-3; 8 bases fit TRBD1. CDR1 SGHRS and CDR2 YFSETQ come from the germline V gene. The CDR3 loop spans 16 amino acids. Trimming removed 1 base from V and 6 bases from J; junction bases left unmatched: 10. Here the CDR3 DNA reads TGCGCCAGCAGCTTGCTGGGGACAGGACTTTCGGATACGCAGTATTTT. It yields the protein CASSLLGTGLSDTQYF.

The genes are TRBV7-6 and TRBJ1-1; maybe TRBD1 (5 bases). CDR1 and CDR2 from the germline V gene are SGHVS and FNYEAQ. CDR3 length: 12 amino acids. Trimming left V 2 bases short and J 9 bases short, with 10 bases between. CDR3 region: CASSLHGAQAFF. DNA for the CDR3: TGTGCCAGCAGCTTACATGGGGCCCAAGCTTTCTTT.

This chain connects TRBV9 to TRBJ2-1, with D perhaps matching TRBD1 (6 bases). There are 15 residues in the CDR3. Germline V lookup: CDR1 SGDLS, CDR2 YYNGEE. The V end lost 1 base, the J end lost 7 bases, and 15 bases lay between the germline ends. The CDR3: CASSVRGRGFNEQFF. The CDR3 region has the DNA TGTGCCAGCAGCGTAAGAGGAAGGGGGTTTAATGAGCAGTTCTTC.

This chain links TRBV28 with TRBJ2-7; D is unclear. The CDR3 length is 10 residues. Germline-derived CDR1 and CDR2 are MDHEN and SYDVKM. V dropped 8 bases and J dropped 4 bases, with 6 bases sitting between them. This CDR3 is CASLGYEQYF. The CDR3 DNA follows: TGTGCCAGCCTGGGTTACGAGCAGTACTTC.

V gene TRBV7-8 combines with J gene TRBJ2-1, with unresolved D. CDR3 length equals 15 residues. With 5 bases removed from V and 2 bases from J, the gap between germline ends came to 13 bases. Germline values: CDR1 SGHVS, CDR2 FQNEAQ. The CDR3 protein is CASSLYRGAYNEQFF. The CDR3 DNA sequence: TGTGCCAGCAGCCTCTACCGAGGCGCCTACAATGAGCAGTTCTTC.

This rearrangement joins TRBV10-3 to TRBJ2-2, with 9 bases that match TRBD2. CDR1 ENHRY and CDR2 SYGVKD come from the germline V gene. The junction had 13 bases not matched to a gene; V was cut back by 6 bases and J by 2 bases. The CDR3 covers 18 residues. For the CDR3, the DNA is TGTGCCATCAGCACCCGCTTAGGGACTAGCCCAAACACCGGGGAGCTGTTTTTT. It specifies CAISTRLGTSPNTGELFF.

The V and J genes are TRBV20-1 and TRBJ2-1; the D call may be TRBD1 or TRBD2 (5 bases each). Trimming stripped 3 bases from V and 6 bases from J, with 9 bases between. This CDR3 contains 12 residues. CDR1 and CDR2 from the germline V gene are DFQATT and SNEGSKA (reference sequence). CDR3 residues: CSASPGSNEQFF. CDR3 nucleotide sequence: TGCAGTGCTAGTCCAGGGAGCAATGAGCAGTTCTTC.

The chain links TRBV12-3 or TRBV12-4 to TRBJ2-2, with 11 bases fitting TRBD2. The CDR3 totals 18 residues. In DNA form, the CDR3 reads TGTACCATCAGTTTAGCGCTACGACTAGCGGGGACGACCAGGGAGCTGTTTTTT. This gives the protein CTISLALRLAGTTRELFF.

The chain uses TRBV3-1 and TRBJ2-1; 10 nucleotides match TRBD2. This CDR3 has 19 amino acids. V trimming: 4 bases; J trimming: 0 bases; junction bases outside the gene matches: 12. Germline V gene sequence: CDR1 LGHDT, CDR2 YNNKEL (reference sequence). The CDR3 loop reads CASSRWASGGRSSYNEQFF. The CDR3 region has the DNA TGTGCCAGCAGCCGCTGGGCTAGCGGGGGCCGAAGCTCCTACAATGAGCAGTTCTTC.

This clonotype was observed a handful of times. The chain carries TRBV5-1 and TRBJ2-1, with D hard to call. The length of the CDR3 is 16 residues. Between the trimmed V and J ends, which lost 5 bases and 1 base, there was a span of 16 bases. In germline, CDR1 is SGHRS, CDR2 YFSETQ. The CDR3 protein is CASSPGLTGSYNEQFF. The CDR3 DNA sequence: TGCGCCAGCAGTCCGGGCCTGACTGGATCCTACAATGAGCAGTTCTTC.

V is TRBV18 and J is TRBJ2-2; no reliable D call. In germline, CDR1 is KGHSH, CDR2 LQKENI. The CDR3 loop spans 12 amino acids. The ends were cut back, 2 bases at V and 8 bases at J, with 6 bases in the middle. The CDR3 protein is CASSPREGELFF. The CDR3 bases are TGTGCCAGCTCACCAAGAGAGGGGGAGCTGTTTTTT.

CDR3 DNA sequence: TGTGCCAGCAGCCTACCCCGCGGGAGTCTGGGGAATGAGCAGTTCTTC. This gives the protein CASSLPRGSLGNEQFF. This chain links TRBV7-9 with TRBJ2-1, with 7 bases aligning to TRBD2. CDR3 length: 16 amino acids. Trimming at V came to 5 bases and at J to 7 bases, leaving 14 bases not matched to a gene. Germline V gives CDR1 SEHNR, CDR2 FQNEAQ (reference sequence).